This TCR beta chain appears in the sequencing data of a study of blood T cell repertoires in COVID-19. The protocol was immunoSEQ multiplex PCR, while the TCRdb copy is restricted to in-frame clones and leaves out a portion. The data show about 81,000 clones, 85% to 90% seen once. Germline CDR1 LGHDT, CDR2 YNNKEL (reference sequence). J lost 8 bases, V lost 3 bases, and 7 bases had no gene match. The CDR3 is 14 residues long. The source material was peripheral blood. The clonotype comes from a woman aged 80 or older with acute or convalescent COVID-19. The genes are TRBV3-1 (or the pseudogene TRBV3-2) and TRBJ2-1, with TRBD1 identical over 7 bases. The CDR3 loop is CASSQQQGRHEQFF. CDR3 bases: TGTGCCAGCAGCCAGCAACAGGGGCGGCATGAGCAGTTCTTC.